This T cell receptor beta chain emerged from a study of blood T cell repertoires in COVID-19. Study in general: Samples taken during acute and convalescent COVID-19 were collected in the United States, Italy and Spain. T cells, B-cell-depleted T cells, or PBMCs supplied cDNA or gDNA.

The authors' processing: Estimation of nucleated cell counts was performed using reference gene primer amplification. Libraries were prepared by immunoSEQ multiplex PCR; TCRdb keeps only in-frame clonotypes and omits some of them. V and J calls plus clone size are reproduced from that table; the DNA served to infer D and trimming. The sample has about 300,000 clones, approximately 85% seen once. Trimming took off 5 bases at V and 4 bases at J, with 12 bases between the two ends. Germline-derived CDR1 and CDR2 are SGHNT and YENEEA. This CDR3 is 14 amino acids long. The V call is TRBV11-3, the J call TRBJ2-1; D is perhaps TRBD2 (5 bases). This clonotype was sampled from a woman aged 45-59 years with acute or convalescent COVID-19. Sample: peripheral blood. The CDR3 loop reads CASSPWTGYNEQFF. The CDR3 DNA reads TGTGCCAGCAGCCCCTGGACTGGATACAATGAGCAGTTCTTC.